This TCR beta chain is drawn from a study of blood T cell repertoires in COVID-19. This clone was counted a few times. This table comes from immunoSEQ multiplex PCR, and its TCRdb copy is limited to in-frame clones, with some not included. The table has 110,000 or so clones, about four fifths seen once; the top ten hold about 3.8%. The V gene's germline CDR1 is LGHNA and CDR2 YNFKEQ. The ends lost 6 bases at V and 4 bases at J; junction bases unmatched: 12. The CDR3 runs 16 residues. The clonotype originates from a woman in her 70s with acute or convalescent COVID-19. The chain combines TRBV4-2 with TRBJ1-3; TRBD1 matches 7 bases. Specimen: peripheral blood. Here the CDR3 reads CASSPPQGQPGNTIYF. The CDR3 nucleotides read TGTGCCAGCAGTCCCCCACAGGGGCAACCCGGAAACACCATATATTTT.